This T cell receptor beta chain was sequenced during a study of CD8 T cells in Susac syndrome. In blood CD8+ and CD4+ T cells, TCR beta underwent sequencing. Random hexamers were used to reverse transcribe an amount of roughly 0.5 to 1 ug RNA. immunoSEQ multiplex PCR amplified TCR beta CDR3 across 54 Vbeta, 13 Jbeta. MiXCR, applied by TCRdb to the immunoSEQ multiplex PCR reads, yields one record per CDR3 protein. The sample lists approximately 130,000 distinct CDR3 sequences, under 95% occurring once. CDR1 and CDR2 from the germline V gene are SGHVS and FNYEAQ. The CDR3 runs to 12 residues. Trimming took off 11 bases at V and 2 bases at J, with 11 bases between the two ends.

The J gene is TRBJ2-3, the V gene TRBV7-6, with D possibly matching TRBD1 (6 bases). The receptor was isolated from a human donor with multiple sclerosis. Sequenced material: CD8+ T cells from PBMCs. The CDR3: CASRTDTDTQYF. CDR3 bases: TGTGCCTCAAGGACAGACACAGATACGCAGTATTTT. The complete variable domain, with remaining parts taken from reference TRBV7-6 and TRBJ2-3, reads GAGVSQSPRYKVTKRGQDVALRCDPISGHVSLYWYRQALGQGPEFLTYFNYEAQQDKSGLPNDRFSAERPEGSISTLTIQRTEQRDSAMYRCASRTDTDTQYFGPGTRLTVL.